This T cell receptor beta chain originates from a study of OX40 agonist ivuxolimab in advanced cancers. Study summary: Treatment of patients was with ivuxolimab, an agonistic anti-OX40 (CD134) antibody.

Remarks on this clone: The antigen is not known.

Study-wide points: In general, CD8+ T cells held more expanded clones than CD4+ did, on average.

Profiling relied on immunoSEQ multiplex PCR, and the TCRdb table lists in-frame clones only, not all of them. The sample records approximately 100,000 clones, about 90% being singletons. This CDR3 is 15 amino acids long. Trimming stripped 0 bases from V and 4 bases from J, with 12 bases between. Germline V lookup: CDR1 SGDLS, CDR2 YYNGEE. The origin of this receptor is an adult with an advanced solid tumor such as melanoma, head and neck, liver or kidney cancer. V is TRBV9 and J is TRBJ2-3; D uncertain. The sequences come from CD4+ or CD8+ T cells sorted from blood, collected in a trial of the OX40 agonist ivuxolimab. The CDR3, as DNA: TGTGCCAGCAGCGTAGGAAACGTGGGCCCAGATACGCAGTATTTT. It is translated as CASSVGNVGPDTQYF.